The sequence of this T cell receptor beta chain was determined in a study of T cell responses to AZD1222 COVID-19 vaccine. Study-wide results and limits: Breadth and depth of Spike-specific TCRs rose after two AZD1222 doses. Baseline serostatus was positive in only 5 to 7 AZD1222 recipients. Targeting of unmutated variant regions was reportedly seen in nearly half of spike-specific TCRs. Mapped onto spike, vaccine-associated CD4 TCRs spanned it and were dominant at 160-218 and 743-854.

The ends lost 7 bases at V and 5 bases at J; junction bases unmatched: 4. Germline CDR1 LNHDA, CDR2 SQIVND (reference sequence). The CDR3 runs to 13 residues. To note about this clone: Its antigen is undetermined.

Clones were sequenced by immunoSEQ multiplex PCR, and TCRdb holds only the in-frame ones, with some missing. The sample contains fewer than 200,000 clones, roughly 91% of which appear only once. This receptor was obtained from an adult who received the AZD1222 COVID-19 vaccine. The sample in question was peripheral blood, obtained 28 days after the second AZD1222 dose. The V call is TRBV19, the J call TRBJ1-5, with 8 bases identical to TRBD1. The CDR3 coding sequence is TGTGCCAGTAAGCGACAGGGGCATCAGCCCCAGCATTTT. Its translation is CASKRQGHQPQHF.